Listed below are T cell receptor beta chains from one sample, sequenced in a study of CD8+CD57+ T cells in acquired aplastic anemia. TCRdb re-analysed the reads in MiXCR, keeping a single row per CDR3 protein. The top ten hold approximately 2.6% of the sample, which has approximately 120,000 distinct CDR3 sequences, about 40% seen once. The sequenced sample was sorted CD4+, CD8+, or CD8+CD57+ T cells (not recorded which) from PBMCs. These receptors were collected from a human donor with aplastic anemia. Both conserved end residues are part of each CDR3. D genes are given only for firm matches. For some rows the clone size is stated as once, few or many, or as a class when expanded; others skip it.

TRBV19	few	TRBJ1-6	TRBD1	TGTGCCAGTAGTATCGACAGGGATTCACCCCTCCACTTT	CASSIDRDSPLHF
TRBV6-5	many	TRBJ2-3	-	TGTGCCAGCAGTTACGAGGGCCGCACAGATACGCAGTATTTT	CASSYEGRTDTQYF
TRBV19	-	TRBJ2-7	TRBD1	TGTGCCAGTAGTATTCCCGGACAGGAATACGAGCAGTACTTC	CASSIPGQEYEQYF
TRBV29-1	-	TRBJ1-2	TRBD1	TGCAGCGTTGGCTTGGACAGGGGGGAACCTGGCTACACCTTT	CSVGLDRGEPGYTF
TRBV25-1	-	TRBJ2-7	TRBD1	TGTGCCAGCAGGGACCCGGGACAGGGGGCCTACGAGCAGTACTTC	CASRDPGQGAYEQYF
TRBV7-9	-	TRBJ1-6	-	TGTGCCAGCAGAGGCGGAAGCTCCTATAATTCACCCCTCCACTTT	CASRGGSSYNSPLHF
TRBV11-3	many	TRBJ2-1	-	TGTGCCAGCAGCTTAAGCCAGGGTTCCTACAATGAGCAGTTCTTC	CASSLSQGSYNEQFF
TRBV29-1	-	TRBJ2-4	TRBD1	TGCAGCGTTGCTCCGGACAGGGGTAACATTCAGTACTTC	CSVAPDRGNIQYF
TRBV10-1	many	TRBJ2-3	-	TGCGCCAGCAGTGAGTCGAAGCGTTCCCTAACAGATACGCAGTATTTT	CASSESKRSLTDTQYF
TRBV6-2/TRBV6-3	once	TRBJ2-7	-	TGTGCCAGCAGTTACCCCACACTAGCTTTTAACTACGAGCAGTACTTC	CASSYPTLAFNYEQYF
TRBV25-1	-	TRBJ1-1	TRBD1	TGTGCCAGCCGATCCGGGACAGGGTGGTCTGAAGCTTTCTTT	CASRSGTGWSEAFF
TRBV5-5	many	TRBJ2-1	-	TGTGCCAGCAGCTCCGTTGGGCATGAGCAGTTCTTC	CASSSVGHEQFF
TRBV7-2	-	TRBJ2-7	TRBD1	TGTGCCAGCAGCCCCTACCACCGGGACAGCTACGAGCAGTACTTC	CASSPYHRDSYEQYF
TRBV28	few	TRBJ2-7	TRBD2	TGTGCCAGCACCCCCAACGGGGGAGCGGGATACGAGCAGTACTTC	CASTPNGGAGYEQYF
TRBV5-1	few	TRBJ2-1	TRBD2	TGCGCCAGCCGGAAGGTAGCGGGGGGGCCTGATGAGCAGTTCTTC	CASRKVAGGPDEQFF
TRBV4-2	many	TRBJ1-6	-	TGTGCCAGCAGCCAGGGCTGGACCGTGTATAATTCACCCCTCCACTTT	CASSQGWTVYNSPLHF
TRBV7-2	many	TRBJ2-1	-	TGTGCCAGCAGCTTAGGACTAGTTATGAATGAGCAGTTCTTC	CASSLGLVMNEQFF
TRBV15	-	TRBJ2-7	TRBD1	TGTGCCACCAGCAGGGGACAGCTCTCCTACGAGCAGTACTTC	CATSRGQLSYEQYF
TRBV10-2	-	TRBJ2-5	-	TGCGCCAGCAGTGAGGACGCAGAAGGAAACGACCAGTACTTC	CASSEDAEGNDQYF
TRBV7-9	-	TRBJ1-2	-	TGTGCCAGCAGCTTAGCGAACGGAGGCGGCTACACCTTC	CASSLANGGGYTF
TRBV20-1	many	TRBJ2-2	TRBD2	TGCAGTGCTAGAGGTGGGACTATTGTCGGGGAGCTGTTTTTT	CSARGGTIVGELFF
TRBV12-3/TRBV12-4	-	TRBJ1-6	-	TGTGCCAGCAGCCGGGGGGTCATTCGGAATTCACCCCTCCACTTT	CASSRGVIRNSPLHF
TRBV29-1	-	TRBJ2-5	-	TGCAGCGTTGTAGAGGGCCGGGAGACCCAGTACTTC	CSVVEGRETQYF
TRBV7-2	-	TRBJ1-2	-	TGTGCCAGCAGCTTGGGGAGTGGCTACACCTTC	CASSLGSGYTF
TRBV7-3	-	TRBJ2-5	-	TGTGCCAGCAGCTTAACCTATGTGGAGACCCAGTACTTC	CASSLTYVETQYF
TRBV19	many	TRBJ1-1	-	TGTGCCAGTAGGGGCGGCCGCAGCAACACTGAAGCTTTCTTT	CASRGGRSNTEAFF
TRBV20-1	-	TRBJ1-2	TRBD1	TGCAGTGCCCCGGGACAGGGGAGCTATGGCTACACCTTC	CSAPGQGSYGYTF
TRBV25-1	-	TRBJ1-5	-	TGTGCCAGCAGTGAAGGGGCAGGGATCGGTCAGCCCCAGCATTTT	CASSEGAGIGQPQHF
TRBV14	-	TRBJ2-5	-	TGTGCCAGCAGCCAAGATCCGAGAAGAGAGACCCAGTACTTC	CASSQDPRRETQYF
TRBV6-5	few	TRBJ2-1	-	TGTGCCAGCACCAATCGCCGAGGAGGGGGAAGTGAGCAGTTCTTC	CASTNRRGGGSEQFF
TRBV7-6	-	TRBJ2-1	TRBD2	TGTGCCAGCAGCCCTCCGTTGGTACTAGCGGGGCGTAATAAGCAGTTCTTC	CASSPPLVLAGRNKQFF
TRBV4-3	many	TRBJ2-7	TRBD1	TGCGCCAGCAGCCGAGGGACAGGGGGCTTCAACGAGCAGTACTTC	CASSRGTGGFNEQYF
TRBV20-1	many	TRBJ1-2	-	TGCAGTGCTAACACCATGGGTAACTATGGCTACACCTTC	CSANTMGNYGYTF
TRBV29-1	many	TRBJ2-6	-	TGCAGCGTTGAAGATGGGGGGGCTTCACCCTCTGGGGCCAACGTCCTGACTTTC	CSVEDGGASPSGANVLTF
TRBV12-3/TRBV12-4	-	TRBJ2-1	TRBD2	TGTGCCAGCAGCCCACTAGCGGGGGGCCCTGAGCAGTTCTTC	CASSPLAGGPEQFF
TRBV14	few	TRBJ1-3	-	TGTGCCAGCAGCCCTGGGACCGGGTACACCATATATTTT	CASSPGTGYTIYF
TRBV19	many	TRBJ1-2	TRBD1	TGTGCCAGTAGTGTGAACAGGGGAAAAAACTATGGCTACACCTTC	CASSVNRGKNYGYTF
TRBV20-1	-	TRBJ1-1	-	TGCAGTGCTAAGCGGGGGGCGAGCACTGAAGCTTTCTTT	CSAKRGASTEAFF
TRBV15	many	TRBJ2-2	-	TGTGCCACCAGCAGAGACGGCGGGTCGACCGGGGAGCTGTTTTTT	CATSRDGGSTGELFF
TRBV5-1	many	TRBJ2-7	TRBD1	TGCGCCAGCAGCTCCGGGACAGGTACCTACGAGCAGTACTTC	CASSSGTGTYEQYF
TRBV10-3	-	TRBJ1-6	-	TGTGCCATCAGTGAGTCAGCAGGGGCGAAAACACCCCTCCACTTT	CAISESAGAKTPLHF
TRBV4-3	many	TRBJ2-3	-	TGCGCCAGCAGCCAAGATCGGGGCGGAGCAGATACGCAGTATTTT	CASSQDRGGADTQYF
TRBV19	many	TRBJ1-1	-	TGTGCCAGTAGTAGTCGGGCCCAGAACACTGAAGCTTTCTTT	CASSSRAQNTEAFF
TRBV15	-	TRBJ2-7	-	TGTGCCACCAGCAGTTCAACTAGTCGGGGCGAGCAGTACTTC	CATSSSTSRGEQYF
TRBV6-2/TRBV6-3	-	TRBJ1-6	TRBD1	TGTGCCAGCAGTTACTCCCCCTGGACAGGGGAAGGCTCACCCCTCCACTTT	CASSYSPWTGEGSPLHF
TRBV7-2	few	TRBJ2-1	-	TGTGCCAGCAGCCCCAGGGCCAATGAGCAGTTCTTC	CASSPRANEQFF
TRBV7-2	many	TRBJ1-1	-	TGTGCCAGCAGCTTCAGGGTAACGGTCACTGAAGCTTTCTTT	CASSFRVTVTEAFF
TRBV10-2	many	TRBJ2-7	-	TGCGCCAGCGGTGTCGGTCGTGGCGGCGAGCAGTACTTC	CASGVGRGGEQYF
TRBV10-3	-	TRBJ1-6	-	TGTGCCATCAGTGAAACAGTATCTGATTCACCCCTCCACTTT	CAISETVSDSPLHF
TRBV20-1	many	TRBJ1-2	-	TGCAGTGCTCGGAGGGAGGACTATGGCTACACCTTC	CSARREDYGYTF
TRBV12-3/TRBV12-4	-	TRBJ1-5	-	TGTGCCATCAGTGAACTAAATCAGCCCCAGCATTTT	CAISELNQPQHF
TRBV19	-	TRBJ2-2	TRBD1	TGTGCCAGTCGACGACAGGGGGAGGGGGAGCTGTTTTTT	CASRRQGEGELFF
TRBV2	many	TRBJ2-5	-	TGTGCCAGCAGGGACCTACGGGAGACCCAGTACTTC	CASRDLRETQYF
TRBV10-3	-	TRBJ1-6	TRBD1	TGTGCCATCGGTGTCGAGAGACAGGGGGATTCACCCCTCCACTTT	CAIGVERQGDSPLHF
TRBV14	-	TRBJ1-6	-	TGTGCCAGCAGCCGCGACTGGAGCCCCTATAATTCACCCCTCCACTTC	CASSRDWSPYNSPLHF
TRBV9	many	TRBJ2-3	-	TGTGCCAGCAGCGTAGAGGCCAGGCGCACAGATACGCAGTATTTT	CASSVEARRTDTQYF
TRBV6-2/TRBV6-3	-	TRBJ1-2	-	TGTGCCAGCAGACTCACAAGTAACTATGGCTACACCTTC	CASRLTSNYGYTF
TRBV12-3/TRBV12-4	once	TRBJ2-1	TRBD2	TGTGCCAGCAGGCGGGGGGGCCTCAGGGAGCAGTTCTTC	CASRRGGLREQFF